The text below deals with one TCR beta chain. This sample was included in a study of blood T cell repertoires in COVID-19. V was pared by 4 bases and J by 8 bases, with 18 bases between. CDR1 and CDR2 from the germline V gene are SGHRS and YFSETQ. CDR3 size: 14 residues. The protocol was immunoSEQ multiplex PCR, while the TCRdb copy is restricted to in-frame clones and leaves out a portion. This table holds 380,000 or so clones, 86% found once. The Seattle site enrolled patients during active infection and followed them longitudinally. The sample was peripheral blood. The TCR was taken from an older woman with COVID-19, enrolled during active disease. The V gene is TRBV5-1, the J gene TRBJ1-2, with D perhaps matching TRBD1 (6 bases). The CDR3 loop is CASSPLTRGEGYTF. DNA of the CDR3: TGCGCCAGCAGCCCCCTCACCAGGGGAGAAGGCTACACCTTC.